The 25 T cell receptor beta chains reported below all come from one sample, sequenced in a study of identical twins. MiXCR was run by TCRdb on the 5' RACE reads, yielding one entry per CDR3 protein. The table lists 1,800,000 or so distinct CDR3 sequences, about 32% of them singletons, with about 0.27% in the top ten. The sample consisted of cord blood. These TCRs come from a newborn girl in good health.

For the CDR3, the DNA is TGCAGTGTTGGGACTAGGGGCCGGCTGGAGACCCAGTACTTC. This gives the protein CSVGTRGRLETQYF. The chain uses TRBV20-1 and TRBJ2-7; 8 bases align to TRBD2. The DNA end lines up better with TRBJ2-5; the J call may be wrong. Per the germline V gene, CDR1 is DFQATT and CDR2 is SNEGSKA (reference sequence). There are 14 residues in the CDR3.

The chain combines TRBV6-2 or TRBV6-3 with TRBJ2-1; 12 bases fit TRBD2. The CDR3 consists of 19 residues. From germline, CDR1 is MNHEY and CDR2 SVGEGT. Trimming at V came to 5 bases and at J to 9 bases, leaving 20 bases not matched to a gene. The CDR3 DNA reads TGTGCCAGCAGTCCGATGACTAGCGGGAGCAGGTTAGGAGGCAGTGAGCAGTTCTTC. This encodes CASSPMTSGSRLGGSEQFF.

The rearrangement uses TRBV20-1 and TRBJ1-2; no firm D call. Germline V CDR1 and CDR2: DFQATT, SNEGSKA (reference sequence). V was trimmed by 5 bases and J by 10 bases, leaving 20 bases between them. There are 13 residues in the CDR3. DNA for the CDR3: TGCAGTGCTTTGCAGACTGCCCCTGGAGTCTACACCTTC. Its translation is CSALQTAPGVYTF.

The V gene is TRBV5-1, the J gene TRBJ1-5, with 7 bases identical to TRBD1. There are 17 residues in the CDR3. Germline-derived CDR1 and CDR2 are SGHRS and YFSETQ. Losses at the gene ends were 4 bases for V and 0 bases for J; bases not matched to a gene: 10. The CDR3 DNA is TGCGCCAGCAGCCCTGGAACAGGGGCCGATAGCAATCAGCCCCAGCATTTT. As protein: CASSPGTGADSNQPQHF.

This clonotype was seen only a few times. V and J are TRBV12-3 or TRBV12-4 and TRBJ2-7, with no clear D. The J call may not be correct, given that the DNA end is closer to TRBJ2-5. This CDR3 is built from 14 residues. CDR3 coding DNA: TGTGCCAGCAGTCCGCAATTGGCCGTGGGGACCCAGTACTTC. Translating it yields CASSPQLAVGTQYF.

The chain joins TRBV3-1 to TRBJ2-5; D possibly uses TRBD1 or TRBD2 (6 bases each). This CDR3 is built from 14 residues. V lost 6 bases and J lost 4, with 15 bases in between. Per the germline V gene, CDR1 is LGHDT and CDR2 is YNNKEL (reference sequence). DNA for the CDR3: TGTGCCAGCAGTAATGAGGGGGGTCCAGAGACCCAGTACTTC. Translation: CASSNEGGPETQYF.

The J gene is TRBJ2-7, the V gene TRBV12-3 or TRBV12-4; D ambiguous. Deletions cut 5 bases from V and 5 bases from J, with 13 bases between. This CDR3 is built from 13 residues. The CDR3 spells CASSVVQMDEQYF. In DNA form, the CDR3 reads TGTGCCAGCAGTGTAGTACAAATGGACGAGCAGTACTTC.

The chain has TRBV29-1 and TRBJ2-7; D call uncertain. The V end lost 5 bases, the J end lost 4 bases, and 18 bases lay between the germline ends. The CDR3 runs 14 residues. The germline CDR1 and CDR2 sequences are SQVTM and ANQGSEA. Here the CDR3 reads CSVLVWQVEYEQYF. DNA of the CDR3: TGCAGCGTTCTCGTGTGGCAGGTTGAATACGAGCAGTACTTC.

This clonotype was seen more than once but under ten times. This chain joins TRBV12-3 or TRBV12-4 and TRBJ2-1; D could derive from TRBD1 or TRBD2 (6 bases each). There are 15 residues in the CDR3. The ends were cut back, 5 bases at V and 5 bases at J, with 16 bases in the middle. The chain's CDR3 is CASSPGALEDNEQFF. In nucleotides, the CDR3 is TGTGCCAGCAGTCCGGGGGCCCTGGAAGACAATGAGCAGTTCTTC.

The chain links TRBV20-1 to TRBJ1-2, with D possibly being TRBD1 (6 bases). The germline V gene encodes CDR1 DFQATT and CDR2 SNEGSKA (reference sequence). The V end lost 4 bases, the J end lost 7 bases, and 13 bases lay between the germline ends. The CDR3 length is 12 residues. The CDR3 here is CSAIFQGGGYTF. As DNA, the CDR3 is TGCAGTGCTATCTTCCAAGGGGGTGGCTACACCTTC.

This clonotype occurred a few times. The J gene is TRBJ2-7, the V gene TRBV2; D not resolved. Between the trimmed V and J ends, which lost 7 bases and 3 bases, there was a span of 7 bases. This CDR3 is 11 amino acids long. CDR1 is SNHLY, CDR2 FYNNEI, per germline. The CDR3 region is CASNPNYEQYF. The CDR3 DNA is TGTGCCAGCAATCCGAACTACGAGCAGTACTTC.

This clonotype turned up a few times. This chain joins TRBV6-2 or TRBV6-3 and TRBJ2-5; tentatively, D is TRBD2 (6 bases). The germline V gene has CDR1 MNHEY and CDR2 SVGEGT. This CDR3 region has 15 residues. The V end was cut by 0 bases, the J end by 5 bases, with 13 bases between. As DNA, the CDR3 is TGTGCCAGCAGTTACTCCGGACTATCGGGGGAGACCCAGTACTTC. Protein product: CASSYSGLSGETQYF.

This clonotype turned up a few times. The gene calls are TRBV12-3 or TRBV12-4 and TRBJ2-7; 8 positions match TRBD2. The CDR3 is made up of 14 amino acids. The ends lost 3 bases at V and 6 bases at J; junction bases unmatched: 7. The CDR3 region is CASSLPLRGAEQYF. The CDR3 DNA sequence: TGTGCCAGCAGTTTGCCTCTGCGGGGGGCCGAGCAGTACTTC.

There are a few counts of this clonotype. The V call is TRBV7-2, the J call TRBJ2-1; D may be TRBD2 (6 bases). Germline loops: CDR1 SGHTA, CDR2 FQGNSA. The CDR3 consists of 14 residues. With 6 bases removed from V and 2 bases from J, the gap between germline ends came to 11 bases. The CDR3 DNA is TGTGCCAGCAGTGCGGGGCTTACCTACAATGAGCAGTTCTTC. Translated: CASSAGLTYNEQFF.

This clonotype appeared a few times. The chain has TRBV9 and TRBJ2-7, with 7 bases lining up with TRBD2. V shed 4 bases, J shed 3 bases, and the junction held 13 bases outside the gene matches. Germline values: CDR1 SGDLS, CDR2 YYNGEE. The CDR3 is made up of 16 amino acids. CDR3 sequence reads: CASSPRNLGLVYEQYF. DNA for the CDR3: TGTGCCAGCAGCCCTCGAAACCTAGGACTAGTCTACGAGCAGTACTTC.

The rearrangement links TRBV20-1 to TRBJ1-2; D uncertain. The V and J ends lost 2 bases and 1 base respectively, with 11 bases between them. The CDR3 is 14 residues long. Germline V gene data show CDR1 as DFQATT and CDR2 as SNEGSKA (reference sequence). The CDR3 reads CSARPGSINYGYTF. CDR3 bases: TGCAGTGCTAGACCCGGATCCATTAACTATGGCTACACCTTC.

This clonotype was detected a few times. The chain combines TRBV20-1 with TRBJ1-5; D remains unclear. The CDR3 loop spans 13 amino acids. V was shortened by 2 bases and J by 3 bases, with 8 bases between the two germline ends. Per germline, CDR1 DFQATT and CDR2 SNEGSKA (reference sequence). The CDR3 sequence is CSARNLFNQPQHF. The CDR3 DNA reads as TGCAGTGCTAGAAACCTTTTCAATCAGCCCCAGCATTTT.

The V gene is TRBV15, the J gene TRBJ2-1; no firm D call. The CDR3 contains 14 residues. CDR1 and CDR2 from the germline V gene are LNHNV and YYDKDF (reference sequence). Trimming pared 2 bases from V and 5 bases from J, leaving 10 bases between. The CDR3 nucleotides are TGTGCCACCAGCAGACTCTGGCACCACAATGAGCAGTTCTTC. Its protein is CATSRLWHHNEQFF. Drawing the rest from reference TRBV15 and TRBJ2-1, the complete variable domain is DAMVIQNPRYQVTQFGKPVTLSCSQTLNHNVMYWYQQKSSQAPKLLFHYYDKDFNNEADTPDNFQSRRPNTSFCFLDIRSPGLGDTAMYLCATSRLWHHNEQFFGPGTRLTVL.

The CDR3 region has the DNA TGTGCCAGCAAGTCGGGGACAGGGGGCCTCTACGAGCAGTACTTC. This sequence encodes CASKSGTGGLYEQYF. V gene TRBV2 combines with J gene TRBJ2-5, with 12 bases matching TRBD1. The J call may be faulty, since TRBJ2-7 better matches the DNA end. The CDR3 is 15 residues long. Per the germline V gene, CDR1 is SNHLY and CDR2 is FYNNEI.

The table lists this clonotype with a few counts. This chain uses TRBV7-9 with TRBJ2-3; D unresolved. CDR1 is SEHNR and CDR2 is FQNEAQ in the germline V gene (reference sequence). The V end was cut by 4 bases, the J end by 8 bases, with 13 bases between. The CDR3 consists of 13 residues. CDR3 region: CASSSNPEPTQYF. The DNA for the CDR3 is TGTGCCAGCAGCTCAAATCCGGAACCTACGCAGTATTTT. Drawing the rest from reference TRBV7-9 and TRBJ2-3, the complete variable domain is DTGVSQNPRHKITKRGQNVTFRCDPISEHNRLYWYRQTLGQGPEFLTYFQNEAQLEKSRLLSDRFSAERPKGSFSTLEIQRTEQGDSAMYLCASSSNPEPTQYFGPGTRLTVL.

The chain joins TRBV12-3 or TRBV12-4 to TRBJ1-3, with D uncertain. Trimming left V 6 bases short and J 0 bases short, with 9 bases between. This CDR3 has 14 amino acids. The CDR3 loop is CASSWPRSGNTIYF. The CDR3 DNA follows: TGTGCCAGCAGCTGGCCCCGCTCTGGAAACACCATATATTTT.

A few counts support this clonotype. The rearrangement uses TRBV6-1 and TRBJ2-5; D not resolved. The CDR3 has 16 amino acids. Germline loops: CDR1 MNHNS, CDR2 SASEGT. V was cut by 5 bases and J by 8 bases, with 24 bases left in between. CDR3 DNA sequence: TGTGCCAGCAGTATGACCCGGACGGCCGTACGGAGAACCCAGTACTTC. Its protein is CASSMTRTAVRRTQYF.

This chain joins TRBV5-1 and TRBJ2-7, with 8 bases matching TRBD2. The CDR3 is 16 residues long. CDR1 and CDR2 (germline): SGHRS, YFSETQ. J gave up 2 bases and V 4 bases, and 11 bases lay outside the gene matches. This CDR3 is CASSPQPPGGPYEQYF. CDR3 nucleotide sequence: TGCGCCAGCAGCCCCCAGCCCCCGGGAGGGCCCTACGAGCAGTACTTC.

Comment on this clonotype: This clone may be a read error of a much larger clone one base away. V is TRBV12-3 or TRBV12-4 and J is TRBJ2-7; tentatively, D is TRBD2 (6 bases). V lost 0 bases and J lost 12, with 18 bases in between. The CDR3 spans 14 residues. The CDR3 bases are TGTGCCAGCAGTTTAGCGGGACTGACAGAGACCCGGTACTTC. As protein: CASSLAGLTETRYF.

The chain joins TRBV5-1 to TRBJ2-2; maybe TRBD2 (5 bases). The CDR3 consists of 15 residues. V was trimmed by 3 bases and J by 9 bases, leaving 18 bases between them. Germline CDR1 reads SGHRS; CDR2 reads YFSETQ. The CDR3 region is CASSSFGLPTRELFF. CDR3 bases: TGCGCCAGCAGCTCCTTTGGACTGCCTACCCGGGAGCTGTTTTTT.